This T cell receptor beta chain came from a study of T cell changes during pregnancy in multiple sclerosis. CDR1 and CDR2 (germline): LNHDA, SQIVND (reference sequence). The ends were cut back, 5 bases at V and 8 bases at J, with 21 bases in the middle. The CDR3 runs 15 residues. Generated by immunoSEQ multiplex PCR, the TCRdb table keeps only in-frame clones and is missing some. Here the sample spans nearly 110,000 clones, around 90% being singletons. The chain links TRBV19 to TRBJ1-2, with D tentatively TRBD1 (6 bases). The material was peripheral blood, obtained in the third trimester of pregnancy. This receptor was obtained from a female donor in good health, enrolled as a control in a pregnancy study. Here the CDR3 DNA reads TGTGCCAGTAGTCCCGACAGGATATTGCTGGGAGGCTACACCTTC. The encoded protein is CASSPDRILLGGYTF. Filled out from reference TRBV19 and TRBJ1-2, the complete variable domain reads DGGITQSPKYLFRKEGQNVTLSCEQNLNHDAMYWYRQDPGQGLRLIYYSQIVNDFQKGDIAEGYSVSREKKESFPLTVTSAQKNPTAFYLCASSPDRILLGGYTFGSGTRLTVV.